The source of this TCR beta chain is a study of blood T cell repertoires in COVID-19 (TCRdb year 2020). For context, the study as a whole: The collaborator samples originated in the United States, Italy and Spain and spanned the acute and convalescent phases of COVID-19. The material from the prospective study consisted of cDNA or gDNA derived from T cells, B-cell-depleted T cells, or PBMCs. Subjects who had been exposed to COVID-19, were actively infected with it, or had recovered from it provided the deeply sampled blood TCRbeta repertoires that made up the dataset. The repertoires were released in a freely available public database meant as a resource for research on the immune response to SARS-CoV-2. The samples were drawn from the first 160 participants of the ongoing ImmuneRACE study and from some 1,300 subjects provided by 6 global collaborators. A de-identified subject ID, COVID-19 status, age in years and sex were almost always included in the sample metadata. Where HLA class I and class II types were available, the types were taken from metadata supplied by the sample provider, not from assay-based typing. Points the paper makes about the study in general: The amount of clinical and demographic metadata varied by source and participant and was provided uncurated.

V is trimmed back by 3 bases and J by 8 bases, and the junction contains 7 bases that no gene match accounts for. The germline V gene sets CDR1 to SGHRS and CDR2 to YFSETQ. The CDR3 covers 14 residues, taking in both the cysteine and the phenylalanine. The DNA shown is the 42-base CDR3, in frame from base 1. TCRbeta CDR3 regions were amplified from genomic DNA using the immunoSEQ Assay, a bias-controlled multiplex PCR. In the paper's pipeline: The number of nucleated cells in each sample was estimated from the amplification of reference gene primers within the assay. Sequence reads were collapsed and filtered to measure the absolute abundance of every unique TCRbeta CDR3 rearrangement. For each sample, productive Simpson clonality was calculated as the square root of Simpson's diversity index across productive rearrangements. What TCRdb holds here is the immuneACCESS table cut down to in-frame rearrangements. Part of the clones is not present; checked against another copy, under half of the missing clones reflect an unresolved V gene, and the others are unexplained. V and J calls and clone size are those listed in that table; D and trimming were worked out from the DNA. Within this sample are 350,000 to 500,000 clones, with roughly 90% of them counted one time only. The leading ten clones occupy 0.65% to 1% of the sample.

One collaborating source in Seattle enrolled patients during active infection and followed them longitudinally through the course of disease. Collaborating institutions collected whole blood in K2EDTA tubes following their own protocols. Collaborator samples were shipped for TCRbeta analysis as frozen whole blood, isolated PBMCs, or DNA extracted from either sample type. A word on this clone: Its antigen is currently not known. No qualities accompany the bases; no much larger clone lies one base away.

The specimen sequenced was peripheral blood. The chain uses TRBV5-1 and TRBJ1-4; TRBD1 aligns with 7 central bases. This receptor was identified in a man aged 18 to 30 with COVID-19, enrolled during active disease. The sequenced DNA: TGCGCCAGCAGCTCACAGGGGAGCGAAGAAAAACTGTTTTTT. Translation gives CASSSQGSEEKLFF.